These 22 T cell receptor beta chains share one sample of origin, sequenced in a study of T cells after yellow fever vaccination. One entry per CDR3 protein, called by TCRdb with MiXCR from the 5' RACE reads. This table holds roughly 400,000 distinct CDR3 sequences, roughly a sixth found once. The material was PBMCs, obtained before the yellow fever booster vaccination. These receptors were taken from a man between 18 and 35 years old who received the YFV17D yellow fever vaccine.

This clonotype occurred a few times. This chain links TRBV6-5 with TRBJ2-7; tentatively, D is TRBD2 (6 bases). V dropped 6 bases and J dropped 1 base, with 10 bases sitting between them. The CDR3 is 13 amino acids. Germline values: CDR1 MNHEY, CDR2 SVGAGI. The CDR3 nucleotides are TGTGCCAGCAGACCTGGGGGGTCCTACGAGCAGTACGTC. Its translation: CASRPGGSYEQYV.

The chain couples TRBV4-2 to TRBJ2-3; the D gene is possibly TRBD2 (5 bases). The CDR3 runs to 16 residues. Deletions cut 1 base from V and 5 bases from J, with 16 bases between. Germline V gives CDR1 LGHNA, CDR2 YNFKEQ. CDR3 coding DNA: TGTGCCAGCAGCCAAGTTAGAGGGCCTATTGTAGATACGCAGTATTTT. Protein: CASSQVRGPIVDTQYF.

The chain employs TRBV6-5 and TRBJ2-7, with D possibly being TRBD1 or TRBD2 (5 bases each). The V and J ends lost 5 bases and 3 bases respectively, with 17 bases between them. Germline V CDR1 and CDR2: MNHEY, SVGAGI. There are 15 residues in the CDR3. As DNA, the CDR3 is TGTGCCAGCAGTCCAGAGAAGGGACCACACTACGAGCAGTACGTC. Translated, it gives CASSPEKGPHYEQYV.

This chain's CDR3 is CASSFGVWNSPLHF. Here the CDR3 DNA reads TGTGCCAGCAGCTTTGGTGTATGGAATTCACCCCTCCACTTT. The V gene is TRBV7-3, the J gene TRBJ1-6; no reliable D call. In germline, CDR1 is SGHTA, CDR2 FQGTGA. V was cut by 3 bases and J by 7 bases, with 10 bases left in between. The CDR3 consists of 14 residues.

The chain couples TRBV7-2 to TRBJ2-5; D is tentatively TRBD1 or TRBD2 (5 bases each). The CDR3 spans 14 residues. Per germline, CDR1 SGHTA and CDR2 FQGNSA. V lost 5 bases and J 5 bases, leaving 15 bases between the germline ends. The CDR3 DNA sequence: TGTGCCAGCAGCCTGATTCTAGGGGAGGAGACCCAGTACTTC. The encoded protein is CASSLILGEETQYF.

The chain recombines TRBV20-1 with TRBJ2-5, with D unresolved. CDR3 length: 14 residues. Trimming left V 6 bases short and J 2 bases short, with 16 bases between. Per the germline V gene, CDR1 is DFQATT and CDR2 is SNEGSKA (reference sequence). The CDR3 protein is CSAVGPRSQETQYF. In DNA form, the CDR3 reads TGCAGTGCCGTCGGGCCTAGGAGTCAAGAGACCCAGTACTTC.

Here the CDR3 DNA reads TGTGCCACCAGCAGAGACCCGACGGGGGGCGAGCAGTACTTC. It translates to CATSRDPTGGEQYF. This chain links TRBV15 with TRBJ2-7; TRBD2 agrees at 7 bases. Trimming took 0 bases from V and 6 from J; bases not matched to a gene: 5. CDR1 is LNHNV and CDR2 is YYDKDF in the germline V gene (reference sequence). The CDR3 has 14 residues.

The CDR3 DNA reads TGCAGTGCTAGAGAAGTGGACTCAGGGGAAGGAAACACCATATATTTT. This translates into CSAREVDSGEGNTIYF. This sequence joins TRBV20-1 and TRBJ1-3; tentative D call: TRBD1 (6 bases). Germline CDR1 is DFQATT and CDR2 is SNEGSKA (reference sequence). Trimming pared 0 bases from V and 4 bases from J, leaving 16 bases between. The CDR3 length is 16 residues.

This clonotype has more than one count but fewer than ten. This chain links TRBV10-3 with TRBJ2-3; TRBD2 matches 9 bases. J was trimmed by 4 bases and V by 6 bases; bases with no gene match: 8. The CDR3 runs 15 residues. Germline V lookup: CDR1 ENHRY, CDR2 SYGVKD. Here the CDR3 reads CAIRWGSGGADTQYF. The CDR3 DNA reads as TGTGCCATCAGGTGGGGTAGCGGGGGTGCAGATACGCAGTATTTT.

This clonotype was detected a few times. This sequence joins TRBV12-3 or TRBV12-4 and TRBJ1-6, with D tentatively TRBD1 (5 bases). Trimming pared 5 bases from V and 8 bases from J, leaving 22 bases between. The CDR3 contains 17 residues. The CDR3 DNA reads as TGTGCCAGCAGTCCAGAACGGGGCGCAATCCCCGATTCACCCCTCCACTTT. Its protein product is CASSPERGAIPDSPLHF.

The V gene is TRBV3-1, the J gene TRBJ2-5; D remains ambiguous. The CDR3 runs 14 residues. The V gene's germline CDR1 is LGHDT and CDR2 YNNKEL (reference sequence). V shed 3 bases and J shed 1 base, with 9 bases lying between them. The DNA of the CDR3 is TGTGCCAGCAGCCAGGTCAGGATCCAAGAGACCCAGTACTTC. Its protein product is CASSQVRIQETQYF.

The chain recombines TRBV9 with TRBJ1-3; D gene uncertain. Deletions cut 0 bases from V and 7 bases from J, with 20 bases between. The V gene's germline CDR1 is SGDLS and CDR2 YYNGEE. The CDR3 runs to 17 residues. The CDR3 coding sequence is TGTGCCAGCAGCGTAGCGGGTTACGGTCGCATCGGGAACACCATATATTTT. It specifies CASSVAGYGRIGNTIYF. The entire variable domain, with the rest obtained from reference TRBV9 and TRBJ1-3, is as follows: DSGVTQTPKHLITATGQRVTLRCSPRSGDLSVYWYQQSLDQGLQFLIQYYNGEERAKGNILERFSAQQFPDLHSELNLSSLELGDSALYFCASSVAGYGRIGNTIYFGEGSWLTVV.

This clonotype has a count of ten or more. The chain employs TRBV7-2 and TRBJ2-3, with 12 bases that match TRBD2. The CDR3 extends over 16 amino acids. V was pared by 1 base and J by 6 bases, with 5 bases of the junction left unmatched. Germline loops: CDR1 SGHTA, CDR2 FQGNSA. In DNA form, the CDR3 reads TGTGCCAGCAGCTTAGTGGCTAGCGGGGGGGATGATACGCAGTATTTT. Translated, it gives CASSLVASGGDDTQYF.

This clonotype was counted only a few times. V usage is TRBV7-8 and J usage is TRBJ2-7; TRBD2 matches at 15 bases. V was pared by 6 bases and J by 7 bases, with 10 bases of the junction left unmatched. Germline V gives CDR1 SGHVS, CDR2 FQNEAQ. The CDR3 extends over 16 amino acids. Here the CDR3 DNA reads TGTGCCAGCAGGCAACGGACTAGCGGGGGGGCGGGTGAGCAGTACTTC. Translation gives CASRQRTSGGAGEQYF. The entire variable domain, with the rest obtained from reference TRBV7-8 and TRBJ2-7, is as follows: GAGVSQSPRYKVAKRGQDVALRCDPISGHVSLFWYQQALGQGPEFLTYFQNEAQLDKSGLPSDRFFAERPEGSVSTLKIQRTQQEDSAVYLCASRQRTSGGAGEQYFGPGTRLTVT.

J is TRBJ1-2 and V is TRBV5-1; 9 positions agree with TRBD1. Germline CDR1 SGHRS, CDR2 YFSETQ. V lost 1 base and J lost 8; bases outside the gene matches: 6. The CDR3 is made up of 14 amino acids. The CDR3 sequence: CASSLTDRGRGYTF. CDR3 in DNA: TGCGCCAGCAGCTTGACGGACAGGGGCCGCGGCTACACCTTC.

This clonotype occurred a few times. V and J are TRBV10-3 and TRBJ1-1; 7 positions match TRBD1. The ends lost 6 bases at V and 2 bases at J; junction bases unmatched: 12. The germline gives CDR1 ENHRY, CDR2 SYGVKD. The CDR3 is 16 residues long. The CDR3 loop reads CAIRSASTGRNTEAFF. The CDR3 DNA sequence: TGTGCCATCAGATCCGCTTCGACAGGGCGAAACACTGAAGCTTTCTTT.

The chain uses TRBV29-1 and TRBJ1-1, with D unclear. V was cut by 6 bases and J by 0 bases, with 8 bases left in between. The CDR3 is 12 amino acids. Germline V gives CDR1 SQVTM, CDR2 ANQGSEA. CDR3 region: CSVVQMNTEAFF. CDR3 DNA sequence: TGCAGCGTGGTACAGATGAACACTGAAGCTTTCTTT.

The chain combines TRBV20-1 with TRBJ1-1; 7 bases align to TRBD1. The CDR3 extends over 13 amino acids. After removal of 4 bases from V and 8 bases from J, the junction contained 10 bases not matched to a gene. Germline CDR1 and CDR2: DFQATT and SNEGSKA (reference sequence). The CDR3 sequence: CSATRQGRVEAFF. CDR3 coding DNA: TGCAGTGCTACTCGACAGGGAAGGGTGGAAGCTTTCTTT.

CDR3 coding DNA: TGTGCCAGCAGTTCTAGCGGGGGACTCTACGAGCAGTACGTC. Its protein product is CASSSSGGLYEQYV. V gene TRBV27 combines with J gene TRBJ2-7; 10 bases are a match to TRBD2. The ends lost 4 bases at V and 3 bases at J; junction bases unmatched: 3. This CDR3 comprises 14 residues. Germline lookup yields CDR1 MNHEY and CDR2 SMNVEV (reference sequence).

The rearrangement links TRBV25-1 to TRBJ1-6; maybe TRBD1 (5 bases). Trimming pared 8 bases from V and 5 bases from J, leaving 10 bases between. Germline V gene sequence: CDR1 MGHDK, CDR2 SYGVNS. This CDR3 is built from 13 residues. As DNA, the CDR3 is TGTGCCAGCCAGGGTATTGATAATTCACCCCTCCACTTT. Residues: CASQGIDNSPLHF.

This rearrangement joins TRBV7-2 to TRBJ2-3, with a tentative D call TRBD2 (6 bases). Germline CDR1 and CDR2: SGHTA and FQGNSA. V was pared by 4 bases and J by 5 bases, with 19 bases between. The CDR3 is 16 amino acids. The CDR3 region is CASSSSGAGRRDTQYF. As DNA, the CDR3 is TGTGCCAGCAGCTCATCCGGCGCGGGGAGAAGAGATACGCAGTATTTT.

This clonotype was found a few times. The chain combines TRBV20-1 with TRBJ2-7, with TRBD1 matching 8 bases. Germline CDR1 reads DFQATT; CDR2 reads SNEGSKA (reference sequence). J was trimmed by 7 bases and V by 3 bases; bases with no gene match: 11. The CDR3 covers 14 residues. CDR3 DNA: TGCAGTGCTAGTCCCCAGGGGGCGTTTGGGGAGCAGTACTTC. This encodes CSASPQGAFGEQYF.